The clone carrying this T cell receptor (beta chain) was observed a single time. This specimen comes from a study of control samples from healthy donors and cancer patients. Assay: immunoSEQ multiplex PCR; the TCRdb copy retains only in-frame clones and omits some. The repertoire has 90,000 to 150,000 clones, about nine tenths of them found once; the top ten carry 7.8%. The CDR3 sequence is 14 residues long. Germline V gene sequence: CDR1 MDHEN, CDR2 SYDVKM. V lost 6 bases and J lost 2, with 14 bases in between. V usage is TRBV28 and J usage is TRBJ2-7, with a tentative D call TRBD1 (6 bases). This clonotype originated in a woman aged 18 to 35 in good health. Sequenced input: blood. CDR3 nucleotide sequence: TGTGCCAGCAGGCAGGGGACACGAACCTACGAGCAGTACTTC. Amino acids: CASRQGTRTYEQYF.